What follows are 20 T cell receptor beta chains derived from one specimen sequenced in a study of cytomegalovirus exposure and HLA in healthy donors. PCR involved 60 Vbeta and 13 Jbeta primers. Sequencing used immunoSEQ multiplex PCR; TCRdb keeps in-frame clones, though not all of them. The sample has more than 95,000 clones, approximately 72% seen once. The sequenced sample consisted of PBMCs. These receptors originate from a woman aged 50 to 65 in good health and CMV-seropositive.

The J gene is TRBJ2-2, the V gene TRBV6-1, with no clear D. Germline-derived CDR1 and CDR2 are MNHNS and SASEGT. CDR3 size: 13 residues. V was trimmed by 5 bases and J by 4 bases, leaving 8 bases between them. CDR3 amino acids: CASSSFITGELFF. CDR3 DNA sequence: TGTGCCAGCAGTTCCTTTATCACCGGGGAGCTGTTTTTT.

The chain couples TRBV5-3 to TRBJ2-7; D is perhaps TRBD1 (5 bases). TRBV5-3 is placed among ORFs of uncertain function. This CDR3 spans 14 amino acids. Trimming cost V 1 base and J 3 bases, with 11 bases left between them. In DNA, the CDR3 is TGTGCCAGAAGCTTGTGGGGCCGTCGCTACGAGCAGTACTTC. Amino acid sequence: CARSLWGRRYEQYF.

The chain employs TRBV2 and TRBJ2-7; possible D gene TRBD1, 5 bases. The CDR3 extends over 10 amino acids. V gave up 6 bases and J gave up 12 bases, with 12 bases separating them. CDR1 is SNHLY, CDR2 FYNNEI, per germline. The CDR3 sequence is CASSTGRPYF. The CDR3 bases are TGTGCCAGCAGCACAGGTCGACCGTACTTC.

For this clone: The identical CDR3 is also encoded by other nucleotide sequences in the sample. The chain joins TRBV5-1 to TRBJ2-5; D call uncertain. CDR3 length: 11 residues. Trimming removed 2 bases at V and 5 bases at J, with 4 bases between. Germline CDR1 SGHRS, CDR2 YFSETQ. CDR3 bases: TGCGCCAGCAGCTTCGAGGAGACCCAGTACTTC. The encoded protein is CASSFEETQYF.

V gene TRBV29-1 combines with J gene TRBJ2-4; TRBD2 might be the D (5 bases). Germline V gene sequence: CDR1 SQVTM, CDR2 ANQGSEA. With 4 bases removed from V and 8 bases from J, the gap between germline ends came to 9 bases. This CDR3 has 11 residues. The DNA for the CDR3 is TGCAGCGTTGTCGAGAGGGACATTCAGTACTTC. Translating it yields CSVVERDIQYF.

This clone was seen at least ten times. This chain joins TRBV5-6 and TRBJ2-7; maybe TRBD1 (6 bases). There are 14 residues in the CDR3. Germline values: CDR1 SGHDT, CDR2 YYEEEE. Trimming shortened V by 4 bases and J by 0 bases, and 11 bases separated the two germline ends. The CDR3 bases are TGTGCCAGCAGCAAGGGACACTTCTCCTACGAGCAGTACTTC. This encodes CASSKGHFSYEQYF.

This clone has only a few counts. The chain recombines TRBV7-2 with TRBJ1-2; D possibly corresponds to TRBD1 (6 bases). V was cut by 6 bases and J by 3 bases, with 11 bases left in between. The CDR3 spans 13 residues. The germline CDR1 and CDR2 sequences are SGHTA and FQGNSA. In DNA form, the CDR3 reads TGTGCCAGCAGTAGTGACAGGTACTATGGCTACACCTTC. Amino acids: CASSSDRYYGYTF. The complete variable domain, with remaining parts taken from reference TRBV7-2 and TRBJ1-2, reads GAGVSQSPSNKVTEKGKDVELRCDPISGHTALYWYRQSLGQGLEFLIYFQGNSAPDKSGLPSDRFSAERTGGSVSTLTIQRTQQEDSAVYLCASSSDRYYGYTFGSGTRLTVV.

CDR3 protein: CSVVPGQGVSYEQYF. As DNA, the CDR3 is TGCAGCGTTGTACCGGGACAGGGGGTTTCCTACGAGCAGTACTTC. This chain connects TRBV29-1 to TRBJ2-7, with 11 positions matching TRBD1. With 4 bases clipped from V and 1 base from J, the junction kept 6 bases outside the gene matches. Looked up from germline, CDR1 is SQVTM and CDR2 is ANQGSEA. The CDR3 sequence is 15 residues long.

The chain couples TRBV4-1 to TRBJ2-5; D is uncertain. The germline CDR1 and CDR2 sequences are MGHRA and YSYEKL. The V gene lost 5 bases and the J gene lost 5 bases, with 15 bases spanning the gap. The CDR3 extends over 14 amino acids. In DNA form, the CDR3 reads TGCGCCAGCAGCTCTCACTCGCTCCCGGAGACCCAGTACTTC. This gives the protein CASSSHSLPETQYF.

The rearrangement uses TRBV27 and TRBJ2-5, with 10 bases aligning to TRBD2. The closer fit of TRBJ2-7 to the DNA end suggests the J call may be wrong. The CDR3 length is 15 residues. Germline CDR1 is MNHEY and CDR2 is SMNVEV (reference sequence). The CDR3 region has the DNA TGTGCCAGCAGTATAAGCGGGAGGGCTGTAGGCGAGCAGTACTTC. It encodes CASSISGRAVGEQYF.

J is TRBJ2-7 and V is TRBV12-5; weak D call: TRBD1 (6 bases). V shed 2 bases and J shed 7 bases, with 24 bases lying between them. The CDR3 covers 17 residues. Per the germline V gene, CDR1 is LGHNT and CDR2 is FRNRAP. The CDR3 DNA reads as TGTGCTAGTGGTTTGATCCCCCCCCCGGACAGAACTGAAGAGCAGTACTTC. Translation: CASGLIPPPDRTEEQYF.

The chain employs TRBV11-2 and TRBJ2-1, with 8 bases that match TRBD2. V lost 5 bases to trimming and J lost 6 bases; unmatched junction nucleotides: 9. The CDR3 has 15 amino acids. The germline CDR1 and CDR2 sequences are SGHAT and FQNNGV. The CDR3 region has the DNA TGTGCCAGCAGCCAAAGCGGGAGTGCGGGCAATGAGCAGTTCTTC. Its protein product is CASSQSGSAGNEQFF.

This rearrangement joins TRBV19 to TRBJ2-7; 10 positions agree with TRBD2. This CDR3 has 14 amino acids. Looked up from germline, CDR1 is LNHDA and CDR2 is SQIVND (reference sequence). After removal of 6 bases from V and 6 bases from J, the junction contained 8 bases not matched to a gene. The CDR3 spells CASSQREGLAEQYF. In DNA form, the CDR3 reads TGTGCCAGTAGCCAGCGGGAGGGCCTGGCCGAGCAGTACTTC.

This clone was detected only a few times. The rearrangement joins TRBV5-5 to TRBJ2-2; TRBD1 matches at 9 bases. The CDR3 extends over 14 amino acids. The V segment lost 5 bases and the J segment 6 bases; nucleotides outside the gene matches: 5. Germline lookup yields CDR1 SGHKS and CDR2 YYEKEE (reference sequence). The CDR3 sequence is CASRRGTGSGELFF. The CDR3 nucleotides read TGTGCCAGCAGACGTGGGACAGGGTCCGGGGAGCTGTTTTTT.

CDR3 protein: CVSSGRYNEQFF. CDR3 nucleotides: TGTGTTTCCAGCGGGCGGTACAATGAGCAGTTCTTC. The chain is built from TRBV30 and TRBJ2-1; a possible D gene is TRBD2 (6 bases). This CDR3 comprises 12 residues. Germline lookup yields CDR1 GTSNPN and CDR2 SVGIG (reference sequence).

This rearrangement joins TRBV6-5 to TRBJ2-7, with D perhaps TRBD2 (6 bases). The CDR3 loop spans 14 amino acids. Trimming took off 4 bases at V and 2 bases at J, with 12 bases between the two ends. Germline CDR1 reads MNHEY; CDR2 reads SVGAGI. This CDR3 reads CASSWDRGTYEQYF. Here the CDR3 DNA reads TGTGCCAGCAGTTGGGACCGGGGGACCTACGAGCAGTACTTC.

The genes are TRBV6-7 and TRBJ2-2; 7 positions agree with TRBD1. TRBV6-7 is given ORF status, its function remaining uncertain. The V segment lost 5 bases and the J segment 0 bases; nucleotides outside the gene matches: 3. The CDR3 covers 15 residues. The chain's CDR3 is CASSPTGSNTGELFF. In DNA, the CDR3 is TGTGCCAGCAGTCCGACAGGGTCGAACACCGGGGAGCTGTTTTTT.

V is TRBV7-2 and J is TRBJ2-5; a possible D gene is TRBD2 (5 bases). The CDR3 spans 16 residues. Looked up from germline, CDR1 is SGHTA and CDR2 is FQGNSA. V lost 5 bases and J lost 1, with 17 bases in between. CDR3 in amino acids: CASSPLPRGTQETQYF. The CDR3 nucleotides read TGTGCCAGCAGCCCCCTCCCTCGGGGAACCCAAGAGACCCAGTACTTC.

This chain uses TRBV6-5 with TRBJ1-1; D remains ambiguous. The CDR3 spans 13 residues. The V end was cut by 2 bases, the J end by 1 base, with 5 bases between. Germline CDR1 MNHEY, CDR2 SVGAGI. This CDR3 reads CASSYTENTEAFF. CDR3 coding DNA: TGTGCCAGCAGTTACACAGAGAACACTGAAGCTTTCTTT.

V usage is TRBV7-6 and J usage is TRBJ2-2; 8 bases are shared with TRBD2. The CDR3 extends over 17 amino acids. Germline trimming cut 2 bases from V and 4 bases from J; bases unmatched to any gene: 9. Germline loops: CDR1 SGHVS, CDR2 FNYEAQ. The CDR3: CASSLRLAGMGTGELFF. The CDR3 DNA reads as TGTGCCAGCAGCTTAAGGCTAGCGGGTATGGGCACCGGGGAGCTGTTTTTT.